Listed below are T cell receptor beta chains from one sample, sequenced in a study of response to subunit inactivated influenza vaccine. TCRdb independently ran MiXCR on the RT-PCR reads; one entry per CDR3 protein. The table lists around 650,000 distinct CDR3 sequences, 15% to 17% of them singletons. This specimen consisted of PBMCs from blood, obtained approximately 13 days after vaccination. Receptors originate from a middle-aged man who received an inactivated influenza vaccine. Both conserved end residues are part of each CDR3. The order of the fields is D gene, J gene, clone size, V gene, CDR3 protein, CDR3 DNA. A D gene is named only where the DNA matches it firmly. Expanded clones get a size class; other rows say once, few or many, or leave the size out.

D gene: TRBD1; J gene: TRBJ1-5; clone size: few; V gene: TRBV30; CDR3 protein: CAWSSRGQGGQPQHF; CDR3 DNA: TGTGCCTGGAGTTCGAGAGGACAGGGGGGTCAGCCCCAGCATTTT
D gene: TRBD2; J gene: TRBJ2-1; clone size: -; V gene: TRBV15; CDR3 protein: CATSRGFGEGNEQFF; CDR3 DNA: TGTGCCACCAGCAGGGGCTTTGGGGAGGGGAATGAGCAGTTCTTC
D gene: TRBD1; J gene: TRBJ2-7; clone size: few; V gene: TRBV20-1; CDR3 protein: CSATTGVEQYF; CDR3 DNA: TGCAGTGCGACAACAGGGGTCGAGCAGTACTTC
D gene: -; J gene: TRBJ1-5; clone size: -; V gene: TRBV3-1; CDR3 protein: CASSPEGRQPQHF; CDR3 DNA: TGTGCCAGCAGCCCCGAGGGTCGGCAGCCCCAGCATTTT
D gene: -; J gene: TRBJ1-2; clone size: -; V gene: TRBV30; CDR3 protein: CAWDPTKGRGTGYTF; CDR3 DNA: TGTGCCTGGGACCCAACCAAGGGGAGGGGAACTGGCTACACCTTC
D gene: -; J gene: TRBJ1-2; clone size: -; V gene: TRBV28; CDR3 protein: CASSPHPRGYGYTF; CDR3 DNA: TGTGCCAGCAGTCCGCACCCCCGGGGGTATGGCTACACCTTC
D gene: TRBD1; J gene: TRBJ2-1; clone size: -; V gene: TRBV28; CDR3 protein: CASSPGTASSEQFF; CDR3 DNA: TGTGCCAGCAGTCCCGGGACAGCGTCTTCCGAGCAGTTCTTC
D gene: -; J gene: TRBJ2-3; clone size: -; V gene: TRBV12-3/TRBV12-4; CDR3 protein: CASSLKQGTDTQYF; CDR3 DNA: TGTGCCAGCAGTTTAAAGCAGGGAACAGATACGCAGTATTTT
D gene: -; J gene: TRBJ2-2; clone size: -; V gene: TRBV7-6; CDR3 protein: CASSPWDTSLGELFF; CDR3 DNA: TGTGCCAGCAGCCCCTGGGACACTAGCCTCGGGGAGCTGTTTTTT
D gene: -; J gene: TRBJ1-5; clone size: few; V gene: TRBV5-5; CDR3 protein: CASSSRLINQPQHF; CDR3 DNA: TGTGCCAGCAGCTCCCGACTGATCAATCAGCCCCAGCATTTT
D gene: TRBD1; J gene: TRBJ1-6; clone size: -; V gene: TRBV2; CDR3 protein: CASSKRDSIYNSPLHF; CDR3 DNA: TGTGCCAGCAGCAAAAGGGACAGTATCTATAATTCACCCCTCCACTTT
D gene: -; J gene: TRBJ1-3; clone size: few; V gene: TRBV2; CDR3 protein: CASSDRVSGNTIYF; CDR3 DNA: TGTGCCAGCAGTGACCGTGTCTCTGGAAACACCATATATTTT
D gene: -; J gene: TRBJ2-7; clone size: -; V gene: TRBV6-6; CDR3 protein: CASTTLGGGEQYF; CDR3 DNA: TGTGCCAGCACCACACTCGGGGGCGGGGAGCAGTACTTC
D gene: -; J gene: TRBJ2-1; clone size: -; V gene: TRBV7-3; CDR3 protein: CASSASASYNEQFF; CDR3 DNA: TGTGCCAGCAGTGCTAGCGCCTCCTACAATGAGCAGTTCTTC
D gene: -; J gene: TRBJ2-2; clone size: -; V gene: TRBV15; CDR3 protein: CATRPRNTGELFF; CDR3 DNA: TGTGCCACCAGACCGAGGAACACCGGGGAGCTGTTTTTT
D gene: TRBD2; J gene: TRBJ2-1; clone size: -; V gene: TRBV20-1; CDR3 protein: CSANRLAGSSYNEQFF; CDR3 DNA: TGCAGTGCTAACCGACTAGCGGGGAGCTCCTACAATGAGCAGTTCTTC
D gene: -; J gene: TRBJ2-1; clone size: many; V gene: TRBV12-3/TRBV12-4; CDR3 protein: CASSLTRLYNEQFF; CDR3 DNA: TGTGCCAGCAGTTTAACCAGGTTGTACAATGAGCAGTTCTTC
D gene: -; J gene: TRBJ2-3; clone size: -; V gene: TRBV11-1; CDR3 protein: CASSPLTGGATDTQYF; CDR3 DNA: TGTGCCAGCAGCCCCCTAACGGGCGGGGCCACAGATACGCAGTATTTT
D gene: TRBD1; J gene: TRBJ2-3; clone size: -; V gene: TRBV5-6; CDR3 protein: CASSYDRTGTDTQYF; CDR3 DNA: TGTGCCAGCAGCTATGATCGGACAGGGACAGATACGCAGTATTTT
D gene: -; J gene: TRBJ2-3; clone size: -; V gene: TRBV3-1; CDR3 protein: CASSQDGRRTDTQYF; CDR3 DNA: TGTGCCAGCAGCCAAGACGGACGGCGCACAGATACGCAGTATTTT
D gene: -; J gene: TRBJ2-1; clone size: few; V gene: TRBV5-6; CDR3 protein: CASRLRQGYNEQFF; CDR3 DNA: TGTGCCAGCAGACTCAGGCAGGGGTACAATGAGCAGTTCTTC
D gene: TRBD1; J gene: TRBJ2-7; clone size: -; V gene: TRBV2; CDR3 protein: CASRQGSTYEQYF; CDR3 DNA: TGTGCCAGCAGACAGGGGTCTACCTACGAGCAGTACTTC
D gene: TRBD1; J gene: TRBJ2-4; clone size: few; V gene: TRBV5-6; CDR3 protein: CASSTGTENIQYF; CDR3 DNA: TGTGCCAGCAGCACAGGGACAGAAAACATTCAGTACTTC
D gene: -; J gene: TRBJ2-5; clone size: few; V gene: TRBV6-1; CDR3 protein: CASRSVGQPETQYF; CDR3 DNA: TGTGCCAGCAGGTCTGTTGGTCAACCGGAGACCCAGTACTTC
D gene: -; J gene: TRBJ2-7; clone size: few; V gene: TRBV20-1; CDR3 protein: CSASLLDEQYF; CDR3 DNA: TGCAGTGCTAGCCTCCTGGACGAGCAGTACTTC
D gene: -; J gene: TRBJ1-2; clone size: -; V gene: TRBV28; CDR3 protein: CASGTSGAQGYGYTF; CDR3 DNA: TGTGCCAGCGGAACCTCAGGGGCGCAGGGCTATGGCTACACCTTC
D gene: TRBD2; J gene: TRBJ2-5; clone size: -; V gene: TRBV4-3; CDR3 protein: CASSRTSGRASETQYF; CDR3 DNA: TGCGCCAGCAGCAGGACTAGCGGGAGGGCCAGTGAGACCCAGTACTTC
D gene: -; J gene: TRBJ2-7; clone size: few; V gene: TRBV5-1; CDR3 protein: CASSSGRAGVNEQYF; CDR3 DNA: TGCGCCAGCAGCTCTGGCCGCGCAGGGGTAAACGAGCAGTACTTC
D gene: -; J gene: TRBJ2-2; clone size: -; V gene: TRBV7-2; CDR3 protein: CASSPHGTGELFF; CDR3 DNA: TGTGCCAGCAGCCCCCATGGGACCGGGGAGCTGTTTTTT